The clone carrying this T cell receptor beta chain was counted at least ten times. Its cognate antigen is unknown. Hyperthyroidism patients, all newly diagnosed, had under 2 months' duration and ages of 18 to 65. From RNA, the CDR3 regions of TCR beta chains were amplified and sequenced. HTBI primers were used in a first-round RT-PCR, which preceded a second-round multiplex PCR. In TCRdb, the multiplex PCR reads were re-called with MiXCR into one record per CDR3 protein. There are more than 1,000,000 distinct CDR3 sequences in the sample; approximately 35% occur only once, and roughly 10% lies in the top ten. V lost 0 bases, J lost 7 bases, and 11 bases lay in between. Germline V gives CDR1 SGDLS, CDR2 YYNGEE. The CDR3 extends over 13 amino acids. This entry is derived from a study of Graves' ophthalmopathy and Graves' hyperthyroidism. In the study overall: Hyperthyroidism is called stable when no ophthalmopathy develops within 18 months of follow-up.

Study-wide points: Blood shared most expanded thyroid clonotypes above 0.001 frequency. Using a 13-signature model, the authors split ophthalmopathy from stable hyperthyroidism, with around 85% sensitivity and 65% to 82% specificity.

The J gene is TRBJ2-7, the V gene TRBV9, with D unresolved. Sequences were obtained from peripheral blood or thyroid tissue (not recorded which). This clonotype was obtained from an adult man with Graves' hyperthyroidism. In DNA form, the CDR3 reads TGTGCCAGCAGCGTAGATGGGTCGACTGAGCAGTACTTC. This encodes CASSVDGSTEQYF.